The sequence of this TCR beta chain was determined in a study of T cells and Merkel cell carcinoma outcomes. The germline CDR1 and CDR2 sequences are LGHNT and FRNRAP. The trim removed 4 bases at V and 5 bases at J, leaving 4 bases unmatched. This CDR3 has 16 amino acids. Method: immunoSEQ multiplex PCR; TCRdb's copy keeps in-frame clones and lacks some. The sample records under 25,000 clones, roughly 80% being singletons. Overall study results and limits: Merkel cell carcinoma outcomes were reportedly predicted by repertoire and T-cell density.

In the case of this clone: The antigen is not known.

The genes are TRBV12-5 and TRBJ2-2; TRBD2 matches 13 bases. This receptor was taken from a human donor with Merkel cell carcinoma. Sequenced input: tumor tissue from Merkel cell carcinoma. For the CDR3, the DNA is TGTGCTAGTGGTTCCGGGACTAGCGGGAAAACCGGGGAGCTGTTTTTT. This gives the protein CASGSGTSGKTGELFF.